This T cell receptor beta chain derives from a study of cytomegalovirus exposure and HLA in healthy donors. Study findings and constraints: In an earlier analysis, productive rearrangement rates for most beta V segments clustered near 90% or 30%. For most TCR sequences rarity was the rule, although some public TCRs occurred in many donors.

Trimming removed 2 bases from V and 3 bases from J, with 16 bases in between. Germline V gives CDR1 SEHNR, CDR2 FQNEAQ (reference sequence). The CDR3 has 17 amino acids. PCR used 60 Vbeta primers and 13 Jbeta primers. TCRdb keeps only in-frame clones here, not all; method: immunoSEQ multiplex PCR. The ten most abundant clones cover over 0.95% of a sample with roughly 220,000 clones. With regard to this clone: Its antigen is as yet unknown.

Donors likely had unrecorded immune exposures despite being nominally healthy when sampled. The sample taken for sequencing was PBMCs. This chain links TRBV7-9 with TRBJ2-2; unclear D gene. The source of this sequence is a girl aged 2 to 9 in good health and CMV-seropositive. The CDR3 protein is CASSLSYSPLDTGELFF. The CDR3 DNA reads as TGTGCCAGCAGCTTATCATACTCGCCGCTTGACACCGGGGAGCTGTTTTTT.